Sequencing of this TCR beta chain was carried out in a study of blood T cell repertoires in COVID-19. For the study at large: Collection of acute and convalescent COVID-19 samples took place in the United States, Italy and Spain. From T cells, B-cell-depleted T cells, or PBMCs came the material, which was cDNA or gDNA.

Between the trimmed V and J ends, which lost 0 bases and 0 bases, there was a span of 9 bases. Germline V gene lookup returns CDR1 PRHDT and CDR2 FYEKMQ (reference sequence). The CDR3 is 16 amino acids. The Seattle site enrolled patients during active infection and followed them longitudinally. Original analysis: Reference gene primer amplification gave estimated nucleated cell counts. Sequenced by immunoSEQ multiplex PCR; TCRdb stores in-frame clones only, minus some. From that table come the V and J calls and clone size; the DNA was used to work out D and trimming. The sample includes some 200,000 clones, around four fifths of them seen just once.

This receptor was taken from a man aged 55 to 70 with COVID-19, enrolled during active disease. The chain links TRBV13 to TRBJ1-3; perhaps TRBD1 as D (5 bases). The specimen sequenced was peripheral blood. The chain's CDR3 is CASSLGPGGSGNTIYF. The DNA for the CDR3 is TGTGCCAGCAGCTTAGGCCCGGGGGGCTCTGGAAACACCATATATTTT.